This passage covers 30 T cell receptor beta chains from one sample sequenced in a study of monozygotic twins with inflammatory bowel disease. TCRdb re-analyzed the 5' RACE reads; it lists each CDR3 protein once, without DNA. The listing contains some 170,000 distinct CDR3 sequences. The sample was blood. These TCRs come from a human donor with ulcerative colitis or Crohn's disease, or a healthy co-twin of an affected twin (not recorded which).

This rearrangement joins TRBV7-2 to TRBJ1-1. This CDR3 is 13 amino acids long. The germline V gene has CDR1 SGHTA and CDR2 FQGNSA. CDR3 sequence: CASSFWPNTEAFF. The full variable domain, in which reference TRBV7-2 and TRBJ1-1 provide the parts outside the CDR3, is GAGVSQSPSNKVTEKGKDVELRCDPISGHTALYWYRQSLGQGLEFLIYFQGNSAPDKSGLPSDRFSAERTGGSVSTLTIQRTQQEDSAVYLCASSFWPNTEAFFGQGTRLTVV.

The chain has TRBV7-3 and TRBJ2-5; TCRdb's assignment of TRBD2 cannot be checked, as there is no DNA. This CDR3 has 16 residues. Per the germline V gene, CDR1 is SGHTA and CDR2 is FQGTGA. This CDR3 reads CASSLAGSGVQETQYF.

The chain joins TRBV20-1 to TRBJ1-2; with no DNA, the TCRdb D assignment of TRBD1 cannot be verified. Germline CDR1 and CDR2: DFQATT and SNEGSKA (reference sequence). CDR3 size: 12 residues. CDR3 sequence: CSARAPERGYTF.

V is TRBV12-3 or TRBV12-4 and J is TRBJ2-3. The length of the CDR3 is 14 residues. CDR3 in amino acids: CASSFGSSTDTQYF.

The CDR3 region is CASSYGLGTGKDTQYF. The rearrangement joins TRBV6-5 to TRBJ2-3; there is no DNA to check the TCRdb D call of TRBD1. Germline CDR1 and CDR2: MNHEY and SVGAGI. The CDR3 contains 16 residues.

The chain uses TRBV20-1 and TRBJ1-1; there is no DNA to check the TCRdb D call of TRBD1. The CDR3 sequence is 13 residues long. CDR1 is DFQATT and CDR2 is SNEGSKA in the germline V gene (reference sequence). This chain's CDR3 is CSAPWAGSVEAFF.

The CDR3 reads CATNGGSYNEQFF. The rearrangement joins TRBV24-1 to TRBJ2-1. This CDR3 has 13 amino acids. CDR1 KGHDR and CDR2 SFDVKD come from the germline V gene.

The V gene is TRBV2, the J gene TRBJ2-1. Germline V gene sequence: CDR1 SNHLY, CDR2 FYNNEI. The CDR3 sequence is 12 residues long. The CDR3 region is CASNPLYNEQFF.

The rearrangement uses TRBV12-3 or TRBV12-4 and TRBJ2-1; TCRdb selects TRBD1, and the lack of DNA leaves this call unchecked. CDR3 size: 15 residues. CDR3 in amino acids: CASSFFRVFHNEQFF.

The V call is TRBV20-1, the J call TRBJ2-1; TCRdb returns TRBD2, unconfirmable since there is no DNA. The CDR3 is 14 amino acids. Germline loops: CDR1 DFQATT, CDR2 SNEGSKA (reference sequence). The CDR3 is CSARQAVLVEQQFF.

This rearrangement joins TRBV20-1 to TRBJ1-6; TCRdb's D call, TRBD1, is unchecked because there is no DNA. CDR3 length equals 14 residues. Germline V gene sequence: CDR1 DFQATT, CDR2 SNEGSKA (reference sequence). CDR3 amino acids: CSAPAEGRDSPLHF.

The chain recombines TRBV5-5 with TRBJ2-7. The CDR3 has 12 residues. Germline CDR1 and CDR2: SGHKS and YYEKEE (reference sequence). The chain's CDR3 is CASSPDLYEQYF.

The J gene is TRBJ1-5, the V gene TRBV20-1. Germline values: CDR1 DFQATT, CDR2 SNEGSKA (reference sequence). The CDR3 extends over 13 amino acids. CDR3 residues: CSASRQDLGAQHF.

The rearrangement links TRBV11-3 to TRBJ2-1; TCRdb gives TRBD1 as the D gene, but with no DNA this cannot be confirmed. This CDR3 comprises 15 residues. Germline values: CDR1 SGHNT, CDR2 YENEEA. CDR3 region: CASSLAGGSLDEQFF.

V is TRBV3-1 and J is TRBJ1-3. Germline CDR1 is LGHDT and CDR2 is YNNKEL (reference sequence). The length of the CDR3 is 15 residues. The CDR3 loop is CASSPGGVTGNTIYF.

The J gene is TRBJ2-3, the V gene TRBV12-3 or TRBV12-4. The CDR3 contains 13 residues. CDR3: CASSLDPTDTQYF.

The chain recombines TRBV6-1 with TRBJ1-4; TCRdb outputs TRBD1, but without DNA this stays unchecked. CDR3 size: 16 residues. Germline CDR1 is MNHNS and CDR2 is SASEGT. Here the CDR3 reads CASSRDSPATNEKLFF.

This chain joins TRBV5-1 and TRBJ2-4; the D gene TCRdb calls, TRBD1, cannot be checked with no DNA. This CDR3 contains 15 residues. The germline gives CDR1 SGHRS, CDR2 YFSETQ. This chain's CDR3 is CASSFIGQGWDMQYF.

The gene calls are TRBV16 and TRBJ2-7; without DNA, the TCRdb call of TRBD1 cannot be checked. The CDR3 has 15 residues. CDR1 and CDR2 from the germline V gene are KGHSY and FQNENV. CDR3: CASSQSADSPYEQYF.

This chain uses TRBV3-1 with TRBJ1-5; with no DNA, the TCRdb D assignment of TRBD1 cannot be verified. Germline V lookup: CDR1 LGHDT, CDR2 YNNKEL (reference sequence). CDR3 length: 14 residues. CDR3: CASSQGRGRLAQHF.

This chain links TRBV15 with TRBJ1-6; TCRdb's D call, TRBD1, is unchecked because there is no DNA. CDR1 is LNHNV and CDR2 is YYDKDF in the germline V gene (reference sequence). The CDR3 is made up of 15 amino acids. The CDR3 reads CATSRDYGGNSPLHF.

The genes are TRBV5-1 and TRBJ1-1; the D call from TCRdb, TRBD1, cannot be confirmed without DNA. Germline loops: CDR1 SGHRS, CDR2 YFSETQ. The CDR3 spans 17 residues. CDR3 residues: CASSGGQDPRMNTEAFF.

The J gene is TRBJ1-5, the V gene TRBV7-8; the TCRdb D gene call, TRBD1, has no DNA to confirm it. CDR1 and CDR2 from the germline V gene are SGHVS and FQNEAQ. CDR3 length: 16 amino acids. CDR3 sequence reads: CASSLGLDRVNQPQHF.

The chain links TRBV28 to TRBJ2-1; TCRdb picks TRBD1, but there is no DNA to check that call. The CDR3 contains 16 residues. Germline CDR1 is MDHEN and CDR2 is SYDVKM. The CDR3 region is CASSFTGRGSYNEQFF.

The rearrangement uses TRBV5-1 and TRBJ2-5; the TCRdb D gene call, TRBD1, has no DNA to confirm it. The CDR3 is 14 residues long. Germline CDR1 reads SGHRS; CDR2 reads YFSETQ. The CDR3: CASSPGTPQETQYF. Combining the CDR3 with reference TRBV5-1 and TRBJ2-5 gives the whole variable domain KAGVTQTPRYLIKTRGQQVTLSCSPISGHRSVSWYQQTPGQGLQFLFEYFSETQRNKGNFPGRFSGRQFSNSRSEMNVSTLELGDSALYLCASSPGTPQETQYFGPGTRLLVL.

The V gene is TRBV19, the J gene TRBJ2-2. The CDR3 contains 13 residues. Germline loops: CDR1 LNHDA, CDR2 SQIVND (reference sequence). CDR3 residues: CASSIDRSGELFF.

The rearrangement links TRBV2 to TRBJ1-5; TCRdb's D gene call, TRBD1, goes unchecked for lack of DNA. This CDR3 contains 15 residues. CDR1 is SNHLY, CDR2 FYNNEI, per germline. The CDR3 region is CASRKDSHSNQPQHF. Full variable domain (rest looked up from reference TRBV2 and TRBJ1-5): EPEVTQTPSHQVTQMGQEVILRCVPISNHLYFYWYRQILGQKVEFLVSFYNNEISEKSEIFDDQFSVERPDGSNFTLKIRSTKLEDSAMYFCASRKDSHSNQPQHFGDGTRLSIL.

The rearrangement links TRBV7-9 to TRBJ1-4. The CDR3 extends over 14 amino acids. Germline V gene sequence: CDR1 SEHNR, CDR2 FQNEAQ (reference sequence). The CDR3 spells CASSLAVANEKLFF.

The rearrangement links TRBV14 to TRBJ1-4. Per germline, CDR1 SGHDN and CDR2 FVKESK. The CDR3 is made up of 13 amino acids. The CDR3 loop reads CASSQNMGEKLFF.

This clonotype shows up as medium-sized by frequency. The V call is TRBV5-1, the J call TRBJ2-5. Germline assignment: CDR1 SGHRS and CDR2 YFSETQ. CDR3 size: 12 residues. CDR3 region: CASSLEQETQYF. The whole variable domain, filled in from reference TRBV5-1 and TRBJ2-5, reads KAGVTQTPRYLIKTRGQQVTLSCSPISGHRSVSWYQQTPGQGLQFLFEYFSETQRNKGNFPGRFSGRQFSNSRSEMNVSTLELGDSALYLCASSLEQETQYFGPGTRLLVL.